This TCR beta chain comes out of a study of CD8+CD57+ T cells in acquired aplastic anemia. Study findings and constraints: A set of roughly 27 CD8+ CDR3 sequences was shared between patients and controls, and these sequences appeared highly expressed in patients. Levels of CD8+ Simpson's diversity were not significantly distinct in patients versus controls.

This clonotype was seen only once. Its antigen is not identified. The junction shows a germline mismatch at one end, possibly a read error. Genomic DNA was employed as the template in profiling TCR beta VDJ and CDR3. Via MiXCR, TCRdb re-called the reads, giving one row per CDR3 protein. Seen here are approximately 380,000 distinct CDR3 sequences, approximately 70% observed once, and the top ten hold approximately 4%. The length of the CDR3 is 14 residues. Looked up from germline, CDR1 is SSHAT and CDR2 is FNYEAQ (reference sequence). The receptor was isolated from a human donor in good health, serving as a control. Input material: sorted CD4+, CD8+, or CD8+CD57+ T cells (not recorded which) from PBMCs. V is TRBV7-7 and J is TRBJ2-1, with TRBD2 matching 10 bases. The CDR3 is CASSFSGGSNEQFF. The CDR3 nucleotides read TGTGCTAGCAGCTTTAGCGGGGGGAGTAATGAGCAGTTCTTC. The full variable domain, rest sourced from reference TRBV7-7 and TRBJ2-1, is GAGVSQSPRYKVTKRGQDVTLRCDPISSHATLYWYQQALGQGPEFLTYFNYEAQPDKSGLPSDRFSAERPEGSISTLTIQRTEQRDSAMYRCASSFSGGSNEQFFGPGTRLTVL.